Presented here are 7 T cell receptor beta chains from one specimen sequenced in a study of T cell repertoires in cytomegalovirus infection. Using its own MiXCR run on the reads, TCRdb lists one record per CDR3 protein. The sample comprises about 300,000 distinct CDR3 sequences, over 20% of which are singletons, and over 11% rests with the top ten. Input material: PBMCs. These receptors came from a human donor in good health (CMV status not recorded). Some clones in this sample may be carry-over from other donors' samples.

The rearrangement links TRBV29-1 to TRBJ2-5; D perhaps matches TRBD1 (6 bases). Deletions cut 7 bases from V and 2 bases from J, with 11 bases between. CDR3 length: 12 residues. CDR1 and CDR2 from the germline V gene are SQVTM and ANQGSEA. In DNA, the CDR3 is TGCAGCGGGGTTGACAGGCAAGAGACCCAGTACTTC. It translates to CSGVDRQETQYF.

Comments on this clonotype: Compared with germline, one end of the junction differs, possibly owing to a read error. This sequence joins TRBV2 and TRBJ2-7, with D unclear. The CDR3 length is 11 residues. Germline lookup yields CDR1 SNHLY and CDR2 FYNNEI. Written as DNA, the CDR3 is TGTGCCAGCCGTGAAATTTACGAGCAGTACTTC. Its translation is CASREIYEQYF.

Turning to this clonotype: The junction differs from germline at one of its ends, possibly a read error. The V call is TRBV2, the J call TRBJ1-2; D gene ambiguous. CDR3 size: 13 residues. Germline assignment: CDR1 SNHLY and CDR2 FYNNEI. The CDR3 coding sequence is TGTGCCAGCACTGAAGGGCCAGTTTATGGCTACACCTTC. This encodes CASTEGPVYGYTF.

V and J are TRBV9 and TRBJ2-1; 9 bases agree with TRBD2. Per germline, CDR1 SGDLS and CDR2 YYNGEE. Trimming cost V 3 bases and J 4 bases; bases outside gene matches: 14. The CDR3 has 18 amino acids. The CDR3: CASSAVPSGANLYNEQFF. CDR3 DNA sequence: TGTGCCAGCAGCGCCGTGCCTAGCGGGGCTAACCTTTACAATGAGCAGTTCTTC.

This clonotype was counted at least ten times. This chain joins TRBV7-2 and TRBJ1-1; the D is unclear. Germline CDR1 and CDR2: SGHTA and FQGNSA. With 2 bases removed from V and 1 base from J, the gap between germline ends came to 5 bases. The CDR3 has 13 residues. For the CDR3, the DNA is TGTGCCAGCAGCTTAATACAGAACACTGAAGCTTTCTTT. Its translation is CASSLIQNTEAFF.

This clonotype showed up just a few times. The chain links TRBV7-3 to TRBJ2-5; D may correspond to TRBD1 or TRBD2 (5 bases each). The CDR3 contains 15 residues. CDR1 is SGHTA, CDR2 FQGTGA, per germline. V shed 4 bases and J shed 4 bases, with 16 bases lying between them. CDR3 DNA sequence: TGTGCCAGCAGCTACCGGGGCTCCCGGGGAGAGACCCAGTACTTC. Encoded protein: CASSYRGSRGETQYF.

The rearrangement links TRBV20-1 to TRBJ2-1, with 9 nucleotides matching TRBD2. Germline V gene data show CDR1 as DFQATT and CDR2 as SNEGSKA (reference sequence). This CDR3 has 16 amino acids. After removal of 3 bases from V and 9 bases from J, the junction contained 15 bases not matched to a gene. In DNA, the CDR3 is TGCAGTGCTAGCGCAATTCCGGGACTAGCTGAATTTGAGCAGTTCTTC. Translating it yields CSASAIPGLAEFEQFF.